The 25 T cell receptor beta chains presented below share a single source sample, sequenced in a study of T cells in Graves' hyperthyroidism and ophthalmopathy (dated by TCRdb to the late 2010s). Libraries were constructed by multiplex PCR. Sequencing was performed on an Illumina HiSeq 2000. TCR beta CDR3 regions were amplified from RNA transcripts. For the first round of RT-PCR on the TCR CDR3, the HTBI primer set was used together with the Qiagen OneStep RT-PCR kit. The public reads were quality trimmed at Q25 with fastp and then assembled into clones with MiXCR by TCRdb, keeping productive beta chains. CDR3 protein duplicates are merged, each entry listing the most common genes and DNA. The table for this sample lists about 360,000 distinct CDR3 sequences; over 10% of them were counted only once. The ten largest clones represent 9.2% of the sample. The sequenced sample consisted of blood. The origin of the receptors is a young woman with Graves' hyperthyroidism.

The DNA for the CDR3 is TGCAGTGCTGAGGGACTAGCGGGACGGGAGACCCAGTACTTC. It specifies CSAEGLAGRETQYF. This sequence joins TRBV20-1 and TRBJ2-5; 13 positions agree with TRBD2. Losses at the gene ends were 5 bases for V and 5 bases for J; bases not matched to a gene: 5. Germline loops: CDR1 DFQATT, CDR2 SNEGSKA (reference sequence). The CDR3 totals 14 residues.

This clonotype was seen repeatedly, ten times or more. This chain joins TRBV7-9 and TRBJ1-2, with 10 nucleotides matching TRBD1. This CDR3 has 14 amino acids. Germline lookup yields CDR1 SEHNR and CDR2 FQNEAQ (reference sequence). V gave up 5 bases and J gave up 3 bases; unmatched junction bases: 3. The CDR3: CASSRGTGDYGYTF. CDR3 DNA sequence: TGTGCCAGCAGCCGTGGGACAGGGGACTATGGCTACACCTTC.

This clonotype has a count of ten or more. The J gene is TRBJ2-7, the V gene TRBV20-1, with 9 bases aligning to TRBD1. V shed 6 bases, J shed 1 base, and the junction held 4 bases outside the gene matches. The CDR3 has 13 residues. Per the germline V gene, CDR1 is DFQATT and CDR2 is SNEGSKA (reference sequence). The CDR3 reads CSAPGTGSYEQYF. CDR3 bases: TGCAGTGCCCCCGGGACAGGGTCCTACGAGCAGTACTTC.

The chain links TRBV2 to TRBJ2-5; tentative D call: TRBD2 (5 bases). The germline V gene has CDR1 SNHLY and CDR2 FYNNEI. The CDR3 has 13 amino acids. Trimming pared 6 bases from V and 2 bases from J, leaving 10 bases between. CDR3 region: CASRSGRQETQYF. CDR3 bases: TGTGCCAGCAGGAGTGGGAGACAAGAGACCCAGTACTTC.

This chain connects TRBV6-2 or TRBV6-3 to TRBJ2-5, with D tentatively TRBD1 (6 bases). The length of the CDR3 is 17 residues. The V and J ends lost 8 bases and 9 bases respectively, with 31 bases between them. The germline V gene has CDR1 MNHEY and CDR2 SVGEGT. This chain's CDR3 is CASSGHTGYGRWVAQYF. The CDR3 coding sequence is TGTGCCAGCTCGGGACATACAGGGTACGGCCGGTGGGTGGCCCAGTACTTC.

This clonotype occurred a few times. V usage is TRBV20-1 and J usage is TRBJ2-7, with D perhaps given as TRBD1 or TRBD2 (6 bases each). Trimming removed 5 bases from V and 2 bases from J, with 22 bases in between. Looked up from germline, CDR1 is DFQATT and CDR2 is SNEGSKA (reference sequence). CDR3 size: 16 residues. The CDR3 DNA follows: TGCAGTGCTCCCCCCTCCGGGGGCGGTAATCCCTACGAGCAGTACTTC. Translation gives CSAPPSGGGNPYEQYF.

The V and J genes are TRBV12-3 or TRBV12-4 and TRBJ2-7; 7 bases match TRBD2. The CDR3 covers 14 residues. The trim removed 7 bases at V and 0 bases at J, leaving 6 bases unmatched. CDR3 nucleotide sequence: TGTGCCAGCATGGCGGGAGAGCACTCCTACGAGCAGTACTTC. Protein sequence: CASMAGEHSYEQYF.

This clonotype has ten or more counts. The rearrangement uses TRBV28 and TRBJ1-5; tentatively, D is TRBD1 (5 bases). CDR1 MDHEN and CDR2 SYDVKM come from the germline V gene. The germline V and J ends were trimmed by 10 bases and 0 bases, with 13 bases remaining between them. The CDR3 is 14 residues long. This CDR3 reads CATRRAYSNQPQHF. The CDR3 DNA sequence: TGTGCCACCCGCAGGGCATATAGCAATCAGCCCCAGCATTTT.

This clonotype was seen more than once but under ten times. The V gene is TRBV27, the J gene TRBJ2-7; 8 nucleotides agree with TRBD1. The germline CDR1 and CDR2 sequences are MNHEY and SMNVEV (reference sequence). V was pared by 5 bases and J by 3 bases, with 6 bases of the junction left unmatched. The CDR3 is 14 residues long. CDR3 amino acids: CASSHPGGLYEQYF. As DNA, the CDR3 is TGTGCCAGCAGTCACCCAGGGGGCCTCTACGAGCAGTACTTC.

The chain carries TRBV9 and TRBJ2-7, with 9 bases matching TRBD2. Per germline, CDR1 SGDLS and CDR2 YYNGEE. The CDR3 consists of 15 residues. V lost 3 bases and J lost 4; bases outside the gene matches: 8. CDR3 in amino acids: CASSASISGSYEQYF. CDR3 sequence (DNA): TGTGCCAGCAGCGCCAGTATTAGCGGGAGTTACGAGCAGTACTTC.

This clonotype was detected ten times or more. The J gene is TRBJ1-5, the V gene TRBV20-1; unclear D gene. Germline V gene sequence: CDR1 DFQATT, CDR2 SNEGSKA (reference sequence). The length of the CDR3 is 12 residues. The V and J ends lost 3 bases and 11 bases respectively, with 14 bases between them. The CDR3 DNA follows: TGCAGTGCTAGTGGCAGTAGTTGGGCCCAGCATTTT. Translation: CSASGSSWAQHF.

At least ten counts were recorded for this clonotype. V and J are TRBV29-1 and TRBJ1-3; 7 positions agree with TRBD1. Germline V lookup: CDR1 SQVTM, CDR2 ANQGSEA. The CDR3 covers 12 residues. The J segment lost 2 bases and the V segment lost 6 bases, leaving 1 base of the junction unmatched. DNA of the CDR3: TGCAGCGTAGGGACAGCTGGAAACACCATATATTTT. Residues: CSVGTAGNTIYF.

This clonotype occurred many times. The rearrangement joins TRBV19 to TRBJ2-3, with 11 bases lining up with TRBD2. Germline CDR1 and CDR2: LNHDA and SQIVND (reference sequence). The CDR3 sequence is 17 residues long. Germline trimming cut 9 bases from V and 3 bases from J; bases unmatched to any gene: 14. The chain's CDR3 is CASQYAASGGRTDTQYF. The CDR3 coding sequence is TGTGCCAGCCAGTATGCGGCTAGCGGGGGGAGGACAGATACGCAGTATTTT.

This clonotype was seen ten or more times. The chain links TRBV6-2 or TRBV6-3 to TRBJ2-7, with D possibly matching TRBD2 (6 bases). The germline CDR1 and CDR2 sequences are MNHEY and SVGEGT. The CDR3 contains 16 residues. V was trimmed by 2 bases and J by 2 bases, leaving 16 bases between them. Here the CDR3 reads CASSYKAGGNTYEQYF. The CDR3 DNA follows: TGTGCCAGCAGTTACAAGGCAGGCGGGAATACCTACGAGCAGTACTTC.

This clonotype has more than one count but fewer than ten. J is TRBJ1-3 and V is TRBV5-1, with TRBD1 as a possible D gene (5 bases). V shed 0 bases and J shed 2 bases, with 15 bases lying between them. Germline V gives CDR1 SGHRS, CDR2 YFSETQ. The length of the CDR3 is 17 residues. The CDR3 here is CASSLVPGSAAGNTIYF. In DNA form, the CDR3 reads TGCGCCAGCAGCTTGGTTCCAGGGAGCGCGGCTGGAAACACCATATATTTT.

This clonotype has ten or more counts. The chain combines TRBV11-2 with TRBJ2-7; D might be TRBD1 or TRBD2, each matching 5 bases. Trimming pared 0 bases from V and 5 bases from J, leaving 11 bases between. Looked up from germline, CDR1 is SGHAT and CDR2 is FQNNGV. The CDR3 loop spans 14 amino acids. The DNA for the CDR3 is TGTGCCAGCAGCTTAGAGGGGGTTGGTCACGAGCAGTACTTC. Its protein product is CASSLEGVGHEQYF.

This clonotype occurred many times. The chain couples TRBV7-2 to TRBJ2-7; 10 bases align to TRBD2. Germline V lookup: CDR1 SGHTA, CDR2 FQGNSA. V dropped 2 bases and J dropped 6; count of bases not matched to a gene: 7. This CDR3 is 15 amino acids long. In nucleotides, the CDR3 is TGTGCCAGCAGCTTACAAGCGGGAGGGCCCTCCGAGCAGTACTTC. Amino acid sequence: CASSLQAGGPSEQYF. Complete variable domain (other parts from reference TRBV7-2 and TRBJ2-7): GAGVSQSPSNKVTEKGKDVELRCDPISGHTALYWYRQSLGQGLEFLIYFQGNSAPDKSGLPSDRFSAERTGGSVSTLTIQRTQQEDSAVYLCASSLQAGGPSEQYFGPGTRLTVT.

This clonotype was seen at least ten times. The genes are TRBV11-2 and TRBJ2-7, with D perhaps TRBD1 (6 bases). Germline V lookup: CDR1 SGHAT, CDR2 FQNNGV. CDR3 size: 14 residues. The V end lost 4 bases, the J end lost 2 bases, and 12 bases lay between the germline ends. The DNA for the CDR3 is TGTGCCAGCAGCTCCCTCAGGGGAGCCTACGAGCAGTACTTC. This translates into CASSSLRGAYEQYF. The full variable domain, in which reference TRBV11-2 and TRBJ2-7 provide the parts outside the CDR3, is EAGVAQSPRYKIIEKRQSVAFWCNPISGHATLYWYQQILGQGPKLLIQFQNNGVVDDSQLPKDRFSAERLKGVDSTLKIQPAKLEDSAVYLCASSSLRGAYEQYFGPGTRLTVT.

This clonotype has more than one count but fewer than ten. The V gene is TRBV7-9, the J gene TRBJ2-1, with 8 bases aligning to TRBD1. The J segment lost 3 bases and the V segment lost 2 bases, leaving 9 bases of the junction unmatched. The CDR3 has 17 amino acids. Germline V gives CDR1 SEHNR, CDR2 FQNEAQ (reference sequence). Written as DNA, the CDR3 is TGTGCCAGCAGCTTATCTGGGACAGGACCCCTCTACAATGAGCAGTTCTTC. Its protein product is CASSLSGTGPLYNEQFF.

This clonotype was observed a handful of times. The CDR3 bases are TGTGCCATCAGTGGCCTAGACACAGATACGCAGTATTTT. It is translated as CAISGLDTDTQYF. The chain combines TRBV10-3 with TRBJ2-3; no firm D call. This CDR3 is 13 amino acids long. The V gene's germline CDR1 is ENHRY and CDR2 SYGVKD. Trimming stripped 4 bases from V and 2 bases from J, with 7 bases between.

About this clonotype: A much more abundant neighbour one base away suggests this may be a read error. The chain uses TRBV18 and TRBJ2-3; 7 bases map to TRBD2. V trimming: 2 bases; J trimming: 0 bases; junction bases outside the gene matches: 5. The CDR3 loop spans 16 amino acids. The germline V gene has CDR1 KGHSH and CDR2 LQKENI. Here the CDR3 reads CASSPEAGASTDTQYF. CDR3 DNA sequence: TGTGCCAGCTCACCAGAGGCGGGAGCTAGCACAGATACGCAGTATTTT.

This clonotype was counted only a few times. The J gene is TRBJ2-2, the V gene TRBV20-1; possibly TRBD1 for D (6 bases). The CDR3 covers 15 residues. Germline CDR1 is DFQATT and CDR2 is SNEGSKA (reference sequence). The V and J ends lost 2 bases and 1 base respectively, with 11 bases between them. This chain's CDR3 is CSARQTGVNTGELFF. The CDR3 nucleotides are TGCAGTGCTAGACAGACAGGCGTGAACACCGGGGAGCTGTTTTTT.

This clonotype was observed a few times. The CDR3 loop reads CASSIFSANTEAFF. The DNA for the CDR3 is TGTGCCAGTAGTATATTCTCCGCGAACACTGAAGCTTTCTTT. The V gene is TRBV19, the J gene TRBJ1-1; no clear D. The CDR3 spans 14 residues. The germline V gene encodes CDR1 LNHDA and CDR2 SQIVND (reference sequence). With 2 bases removed from V and 1 base from J, the gap between germline ends came to 8 bases.

Ten or more counts support this clonotype. The genes are TRBV30 and TRBJ1-3; D not resolved. The CDR3 sequence is 11 residues long. Germline values: CDR1 GTSNPN, CDR2 SVGIG (reference sequence). Trimming cost V 1 base and J 4 bases, with 2 bases left between them. The CDR3: CAWSGGNTIYF. As DNA, the CDR3 is TGTGCCTGGAGTGGGGGAAACACCATATATTTT.

This clonotype was observed at least ten times. The chain employs TRBV3-1 and TRBJ1-1; the match to TRBD1 covers 7 bases. The CDR3 is 16 amino acids. In germline, CDR1 is LGHDT, CDR2 YNNKEL (reference sequence). The J segment lost 11 bases and the V segment lost 0 bases, leaving 15 bases of the junction unmatched. The CDR3 bases are TGTGCCAGCAGCCAAGATCTGGGACAGCACCAGTATGGCGCTTTCTTT. Its protein is CASSQDLGQHQYGAFF.